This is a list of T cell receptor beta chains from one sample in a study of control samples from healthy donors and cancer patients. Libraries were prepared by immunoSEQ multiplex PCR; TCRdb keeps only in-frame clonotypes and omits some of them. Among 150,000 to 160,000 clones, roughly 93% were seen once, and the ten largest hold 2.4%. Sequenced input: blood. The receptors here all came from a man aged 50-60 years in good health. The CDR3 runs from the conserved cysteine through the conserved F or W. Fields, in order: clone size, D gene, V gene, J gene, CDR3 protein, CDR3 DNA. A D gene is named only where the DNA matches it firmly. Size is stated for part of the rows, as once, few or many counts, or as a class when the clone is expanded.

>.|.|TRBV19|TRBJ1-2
CASSDTVSSGYTF
TGTGCCAGTAGCGACACCGTTTCCAGCGGCTACACCTTC
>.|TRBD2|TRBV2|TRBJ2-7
CASSEWETSGIYEQYF
TGTGCCAGCAGTGAATGGGAGACTAGCGGTATCTACGAGCAGTACTTC
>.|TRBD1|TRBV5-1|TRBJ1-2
CASSLDDRVNTF
TGCGCCAGCAGCTTGGATGACAGGGTGAACACCTTC
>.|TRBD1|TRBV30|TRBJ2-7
CAWSRSLHRGDEQYF
TGTGCCTGGAGTAGGTCCCTGCACAGGGGCGACGAGCAGTACTTC
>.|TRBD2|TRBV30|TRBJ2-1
CAWSEPGLASYNEQFF
TGTGCCTGGAGTGAACCGGGACTAGCGTCCTACAATGAGCAGTTCTTC
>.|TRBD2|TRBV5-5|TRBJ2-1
CASGWESSGRNEQFF
TGTGCCAGCGGATGGGAGTCTAGCGGGAGGAATGAGCAGTTCTTC
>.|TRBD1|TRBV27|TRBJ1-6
CASWDRGNSPLHF
TGTGCCAGTTGGGACAGGGGTAATTCACCCCTCCACTTT
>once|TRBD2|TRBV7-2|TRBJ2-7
CASSTPASSGRAGNEQYF
TGTGCCAGCAGCACCCCCGCGTCTAGCGGGAGGGCCGGAAACGAGCAGTACTTC
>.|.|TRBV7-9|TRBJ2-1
CASSSRPRGPSYEQFF
TGTGCCAGCAGCTCCCGCCCGCGAGGGCCCTCCTATGAGCAGTTCTTC
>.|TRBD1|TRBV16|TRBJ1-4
CASSRKDRGATNEKLFF
TGTGCCAGCAGCCGTAAAGACAGGGGCGCAACTAATGAAAAACTGTTTTTT
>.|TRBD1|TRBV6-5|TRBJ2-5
CASSHRGEAQETQYF
TGTGCCAGCAGCCACAGGGGAGAGGCACAAGAGACCCAGTACTTC